The rows below give T cell receptor beta chains drawn from one sample of a study of CD8 T cells in Susac syndrome. Each CDR3 protein is one row after TCRdb ran MiXCR on the immunoSEQ multiplex PCR reads. The table includes fewer than 350,000 distinct CDR3 sequences, 70% to 90% detected once. Sequenced sample: CD8+ T cells from PBMCs. These receptors originate from a human donor with multiple sclerosis. The CDR3 runs from the conserved cysteine through the conserved F or W. The order of the fields is clone size, V gene, D gene, J gene, CDR3 DNA, CDR3 protein. The D gene is left open where the match is weak. Size tells how often a clone was seen (once, few, many) or the class of an expanded clone, and some rows leave it out.

-,TRBV19,-,TRBJ2-1,TGTGCCACCCAGGGGGGCTCGGAGCAGTTCTTC,CATQGGSEQFF
-,TRBV7-9,-,TRBJ2-1,TGTGCCAGCAGCTTATCTGCGACACACAGACCCAACAATGAGCAGTTCTTC,CASSLSATHRPNNEQFF
-,TRBV6-5,TRBD2,TRBJ2-5,TGTGCCAGCAAGCAAGCGGGAGGTAACCAAGAGACCCAGTACTTC,CASKQAGGNQETQYF
-,TRBV11-2,-,TRBJ2-1,TGTGCCAGCAGCTTAATCTACAATGAGCAGTTCTTC,CASSLIYNEQFF
-,TRBV6-2/TRBV6-3,TRBD2,TRBJ2-7,TGTGCCAGCAGTGCCACACCGGGACTAGTGAGGTACGAGCAGTACTTC,CASSATPGLVRYEQYF
-,TRBV9,TRBD2,TRBJ2-1,TGTGCCAGCAGCGCCCACGGGGGGGCCTCCTACAATGAGCAGTTCTTC,CASSAHGGASYNEQFF
once,TRBV6-5,TRBD1,TRBJ1-1,TGTGCCAGCAGTTACCTTGGACAGGTGGCTGAAGCTTTCTTT,CASSYLGQVAEAFF
once,TRBV4-1,TRBD2,TRBJ2-1,TGCGCCAGCAGCCGGGGGACTAGCGGAGACTACAATGAGCAGTTCTTC,CASSRGTSGDYNEQFF
-,TRBV4-2,TRBD2,TRBJ2-3,TGTGCCAGCAGCCAAGAGCTAGCGGGGGGGATAGATACGCAGTATTTT,CASSQELAGGIDTQYF
-,TRBV30,-,TRBJ1-2,TGTGCCTGGAGGGATTTACAGGGAGGGGGGTATGGCTACACCTTC,CAWRDLQGGGYGYTF
-,TRBV9,-,TRBJ2-3,TGTGCCAGCAGCGTAGTTAGAAGCACAGATACGCAGTATTTT,CASSVVRSTDTQYF
-,TRBV21-1,-,TRBJ2-5,TGTGCCAGCAGCAGGACGGGAAGGGACTTC,CASSRTGRDF
-,TRBV7-9,-,TRBJ1-5,TGTGCCAGCAGCCCCGCCGGCACAGGGCGCAATCAGCCCCAGCATTTT,CASSPAGTGRNQPQHF
-,TRBV11-2,TRBD2,TRBJ2-5,TGTGCCAGCAGCCCCCAGGCTAGCGGGAGTGATGAGACCCAGTACTTC,CASSPQASGSDETQYF
-,TRBV28,-,TRBJ1-1,TGTGCCAGCAGTTTACTCGGCGGAGGGTCCTTTCGGGGCACTGAAGCTTTCTTT,CASSLLGGGSFRGTEAFF
-,TRBV28,TRBD2,TRBJ2-1,TGTGCCAGCAGTTTTCTGGCGAGCGGGAGATCCCACAATGAGCAGTTCTTC,CASSFLASGRSHNEQFF
-,TRBV19,TRBD1,TRBJ2-7,TGTGCCAGTAGTAGGATAACGCGGACAGGGGACTCCTACGAGCAGTACTTC,CASSRITRTGDSYEQYF
-,TRBV27,-,TRBJ1-1,TGTGCCAGCAGTCACCTACCTGGGGGTGGGAACACTGAAGCTTTCTTT,CASSHLPGGGNTEAFF
-,TRBV20-1,TRBD2,TRBJ2-7,TGCAGTGCTCTTCAAGCGGGGGTCCCCTACGAGCAGTACTTC,CSALQAGVPYEQYF
-,TRBV10-3,TRBD2,TRBJ2-3,TGTGCCATCAGTCGGGGGACGGGACTAGCACCAGATACGCAGTATTTT,CAISRGTGLAPDTQYF
-,TRBV3-1,-,TRBJ1-2,TGTGCCAGCAGCCAAGAAACCCGGGCAAATGGCTACACCTTC,CASSQETRANGYTF
-,TRBV7-9,TRBD2,TRBJ2-7,TGTGCCAGCAGCTTGCCAGCGGGAGGCCATAGTACCTACGAGCAGTACTTC,CASSLPAGGHSTYEQYF
-,TRBV28,TRBD2,TRBJ2-1,TGTGCCAGCTTGAAGCGGGAGGGCCTCTACAATGAGCAGTTCTTC,CASLKREGLYNEQFF
-,TRBV29-1,TRBD1,TRBJ2-5,TGCAGCGTTGAAGGGAACCGGGACAGGGGGCATGAGACCCAGTACTTC,CSVEGNRDRGHETQYF
-,TRBV10-3,-,TRBJ1-2,TGTGCCATCAGTGAGTCGATAGGCAGGTTGAATACTGGCTACACCTTC,CAISESIGRLNTGYTF
-,TRBV30,TRBD1,TRBJ2-7,TGTGCCTGGAGTGAAGGACAGGGCTACGAGCAGTACTTC,CAWSEGQGYEQYF
-,TRBV7-9,-,TRBJ1-1,TGTGCCAGCAGGGCCCCGACGGACACTGAAGCTTTCTTT,CASRAPTDTEAFF